Sequencing of this T cell receptor (beta chain) was carried out in a study of shared clonotypes between healthy human individuals. Trimming removed 1 base from V and 0 bases from J, with 7 bases in between. In germline, CDR1 is SGHTA, CDR2 FQGNSA. The CDR3 is made up of 16 amino acids. Assay: immunoSEQ multiplex PCR; the TCRdb copy retains only in-frame clones and omits some. The sample lists roughly 2,500,000 clones; 93% were seen once. The TCR originated in a man between 18 and 35 years old in good health. Some clones in this sample may be carry-over from other donors' samples. The J gene is TRBJ1-6, the V gene TRBV7-2; D gene unclear. The sample comprised naive CD4+ T cells from PBMCs. Described subset: CD45RA+ positively selected. The CDR3 sequence is CASSLGHSSYNSPLHF. The CDR3 DNA reads TGTGCCAGCAGCTTAGGGCACAGCTCCTATAATTCACCCCTCCACTTT.